The 6 T cell receptor beta chains below all came from one sample that was sequenced in a study of blood T cell repertoires in COVID-19. Assay used: immunoSEQ multiplex PCR; TCRdb lists only in-frame clones, some missing. The sample carries about 280,000 clones, around 88% recorded once. Sequenced material: peripheral blood. The receptors stem from a woman aged 25 to 39 who had recovered from COVID-19.

The V and J genes are TRBV7-9 and TRBJ2-7; 8 bases map to TRBD2. Germline values: CDR1 SEHNR, CDR2 FQNEAQ (reference sequence). With 4 bases clipped from V and 2 bases from J, the junction kept 7 bases outside the gene matches. CDR3 length: 15 amino acids. CDR3 nucleotide sequence: TGTGCCAGCAGCTCCCCGGGACTAGAGGCCTACGAGCAGTACTTC. Protein: CASSSPGLEAYEQYF. The whole variable domain, filled in from reference TRBV7-9 and TRBJ2-7, reads DTGVSQNPRHKITKRGQNVTFRCDPISEHNRLYWYRQTLGQGPEFLTYFQNEAQLEKSRLLSDRFSAERPKGSFSTLEIQRTEQGDSAMYLCASSSPGLEAYEQYFGPGTRLTVT.

This clone was observed a few times. V is TRBV15 and J is TRBJ2-1; 10 bases map to TRBD2. With 0 bases clipped from V and 6 bases from J, the junction kept 8 bases outside the gene matches. CDR3 size: 17 residues. CDR1 and CDR2 from the germline V gene are LNHNV and YYDKDF (reference sequence). CDR3 DNA sequence: TGTGCCACCAGCAGAGATCGGGTTAGCGGGAGGTTCAATGAGCAGTTCTTC. Amino acids: CATSRDRVSGRFNEQFF.

V and J are TRBV5-5 and TRBJ2-7; unclear D gene. Trimming removed 0 bases from V and 0 bases from J, with 13 bases in between. CDR1 and CDR2 from the germline V gene are SGHKS and YYEKEE (reference sequence). The CDR3 is 16 amino acids. CDR3 protein: CASSLVWAANSYEQYF. The DNA of the CDR3 is TGTGCCAGCAGCTTGGTGTGGGCAGCAAACTCCTACGAGCAGTACTTC. The full variable domain, in which reference TRBV5-5 and TRBJ2-7 provide the parts outside the CDR3, is DAGVTQSPTHLIKTRGQQVTLRCSPISGHKSVSWYQQVLGQGPQFIFQYYEKEERGRGNFPDRFSARQFPNYSSELNVNALLLGDSALYLCASSLVWAANSYEQYFGPGTRLTVT.

For the CDR3, the DNA is TGTGCCAGTAGTTTTTCCCTTTCACTTTACGAGCAGTACTTC. It codes for CASSFSLSLYEQYF. The chain couples TRBV19 to TRBJ2-7; no reliable D call. The V gene lost 5 bases and the J gene lost 4 bases, with 15 bases spanning the gap. The CDR3 consists of 14 residues. CDR1 is LNHDA and CDR2 is SQIVND in the germline V gene (reference sequence). The complete variable domain, with remaining parts taken from reference TRBV19 and TRBJ2-7, reads DGGITQSPKYLFRKEGQNVTLSCEQNLNHDAMYWYRQDPGQGLRLIYYSQIVNDFQKGDIAEGYSVSREKKESFPLTVTSAQKNPTAFYLCASSFSLSLYEQYFGPGTRLTVT.

J is TRBJ2-3 and V is TRBV19; 12 bases fit TRBD2. The germline V gene encodes CDR1 LNHDA and CDR2 SQIVND (reference sequence). The CDR3 totals 16 residues. The J segment lost 2 bases and the V segment lost 5 bases, leaving 5 bases of the junction unmatched. Written as DNA, the CDR3 is TGTGCCAGTAGTGCACTAGCGGGGGGTAACACAGATACGCAGTATTTT. Its translation is CASSALAGGNTDTQYF.

The chain has TRBV11-2 and TRBJ2-7, with D maybe TRBD2 (6 bases). This CDR3 region has 16 residues. Germline CDR1 is SGHAT and CDR2 is FQNNGV. V shed 5 bases and J shed 3 bases, with 20 bases lying between them. This chain's CDR3 is CASSPINRRDGYEQYF. The CDR3 bases are TGTGCCAGCAGCCCCATAAATAGGCGGGACGGCTACGAGCAGTACTTC.